Below, 21 T cell receptor beta chains from the same sample are listed, as sequenced in a study of blood T cells in healthy people across ages. A J-beta primer mix and a sample-barcoded 5' primer were used in a second PCR of roughly 7 to 12 cycles. TCRdb fed the 5' RACE reads into MiXCR, producing one record per CDR3 protein. The table has more than 500,000 distinct CDR3 sequences, roughly 28% seen once. The sample was blood. The receptor set was obtained from a woman between 65 and 79 years old in good health.

The rearrangement links TRBV30 to TRBJ1-2; D remains ambiguous. Germline assignment: CDR1 GTSNPN and CDR2 SVGIG (reference sequence). Trimming cost V 5 bases and J 2 bases, with 12 bases left between them. This CDR3 has 13 residues. In DNA, the CDR3 is TGTGCCTGGGGCTCGGCCAGAAACTATGGCTACACCTTC. Protein product: CAWGSARNYGYTF.

This clonotype has just a few counts. V is TRBV4-3 and J is TRBJ1-3; 9 bases agree with TRBD1. V lost 0 bases, J lost 0 bases, and 12 bases stayed unmatched. The CDR3 runs to 20 residues. Germline-derived CDR1 and CDR2 are LGHNA and YSLEER. This CDR3 is CASSQDSMRTGATSGNTIYF. The DNA of the CDR3 is TGCGCCAGCAGCCAAGATTCGATGCGGACAGGGGCTACCTCTGGAAACACCATATATTTT.

V is TRBV9 and J is TRBJ2-3, with D uncertain. The CDR3 has 14 amino acids. V lost 4 bases, J lost 1 base, and 10 bases lay in between. Germline V gene sequence: CDR1 SGDLS, CDR2 YYNGEE. The chain's CDR3 is CASSLTTRTDTQYF. CDR3 nucleotides: TGTGCCAGCAGCCTCACCACACGCACAGATACGCAGTATTTT.

The chain recombines TRBV5-1 with TRBJ1-2, with D possibly TRBD1 on 6 matching bases. Trimming pared 1 base from V and 2 bases from J, leaving 9 bases between. Germline CDR1 SGHRS, CDR2 YFSETQ. The CDR3 length is 14 residues. The CDR3 loop is CASSLQGYNYGYTF. The CDR3 bases are TGCGCCAGCAGCTTGCAGGGGTACAACTATGGCTACACCTTC.

The table lists this clonotype with many counts. This rearrangement joins TRBV6-2 or TRBV6-3 to TRBJ1-2; 7 positions agree with TRBD1. Germline CDR1 reads MNHEY; CDR2 reads SVGEGT. The V and J ends lost 6 bases and 2 bases, in that order; junction bases with no gene match: 6. The CDR3 is 14 residues long. CDR3 protein: CASSPLTGNYGYTF. The CDR3 nucleotides read TGTGCCAGCAGCCCCCTGACAGGGAACTATGGCTACACCTTC.

The CDR3 DNA reads TGTGCCAGCAGCCAGGGGATTGGTGACTATGGCTACACCTTC. Translating gives CASSQGIGDYGYTF. The gene calls are TRBV4-2 and TRBJ1-2; D gene uncertain. Deletions cut 3 bases from V and 3 bases from J, with 11 bases between. This CDR3 is built from 14 residues. CDR1 is LGHNA and CDR2 is YNFKEQ in the germline V gene.

V gene TRBV5-1 combines with J gene TRBJ2-3; D uncertain. From germline, CDR1 is SGHRS and CDR2 YFSETQ. The V gene lost 2 bases and the J gene lost 6 bases, with 22 bases spanning the gap. CDR3 size: 17 residues. The CDR3 coding sequence is TGCGCCAGCAGCTTATTAACAGCTACATCGTACGGGGATACGCAGTATTTT. This gives the protein CASSLLTATSYGDTQYF.

This clonotype was counted only a few times. This chain connects TRBV21-1 to TRBJ2-1; the table assigns TRBD2, which was not confirmed against the DNA. TRBV21-1 is a pseudogene segment. This CDR3 is 19 amino acids long. The DNA of the CDR3 is TGTGCCAGCAGCAAAGATCGGCTAGCGGGGGGGCGGTCCTACAATGAGCAGTTCTTC. This gives the protein CASSKDRLAGGRSYNEQFF.

This clonotype occurred a few times. The CDR3 region is CASSYRVGSSYEQYF. CDR3 nucleotide sequence: TGTGCCAGCAGCTACAGGGTGGGGAGCTCCTACGAGCAGTACTTC. V gene TRBV7-2 combines with J gene TRBJ2-5; tentatively, D is TRBD1 (6 bases). The J call could be wrong; TRBJ2-7 is a better fit for the DNA end. The CDR3 covers 15 residues. Germline-derived CDR1 and CDR2 are SGHTA and FQGNSA.

This clonotype has just a few counts. The chain employs TRBV20-1 and TRBJ2-7; TRBD2 aligns across 12 bases. Trimming removed 5 bases from V and 4 bases from J; junction bases left unmatched: 6. This CDR3 is 14 amino acids long. Germline CDR1 DFQATT, CDR2 SNEGSKA (reference sequence). The CDR3 DNA reads as TGCAGTGCTTCATCCGGGACTAGCGGGTACGAGCAGTACTTC. It is translated as CSASSGTSGYEQYF.

The genes are TRBV7-6 and TRBJ2-3; 9 positions match TRBD2. Losses at the gene ends were 1 base for V and 4 bases for J; bases not matched to a gene: 12. Per germline, CDR1 SGHVS and CDR2 FNYEAQ. The CDR3 runs 18 residues. The CDR3 loop reads CASSLGLSGGRWADTQYF. The CDR3, as DNA: TGTGCCAGCAGCTTAGGTCTTAGCGGGGGTCGGTGGGCAGATACGCAGTATTTT.

This chain links TRBV3-1 with TRBJ2-4; no clear D. This CDR3 is built from 15 residues. The ends were cut back, 1 base at V and 2 bases at J, with 9 bases in the middle. Germline values: CDR1 LGHDT, CDR2 YNNKEL (reference sequence). CDR3 sequence: CASSQGNYPKNIQYF. In DNA form, the CDR3 reads TGTGCCAGCAGCCAAGGCAACTACCCCAAAAACATTCAGTACTTC.

This clonotype was picked up a small number of times. This sequence joins TRBV2 and TRBJ2-3, with D perhaps matching TRBD2 (6 bases). CDR1 and CDR2 from the germline V gene are SNHLY and FYNNEI. This CDR3 has 16 amino acids. V was pared by 2 bases and J by 12 bases, with 24 bases between. DNA for the CDR3: TGTGCCAGCAGTGAATCCTGGGTGGGCGGGGCGGCGCTACAGTATTTT. Protein: CASSESWVGGAALQYF.

This clonotype was seen repeatedly, ten times or more. The chain joins TRBV7-2 to TRBJ2-1; 8 bases fit TRBD2. Trimming took 1 base from V and 4 from J; bases not matched to a gene: 6. Germline CDR1 is SGHTA and CDR2 is FQGNSA. The CDR3 contains 16 residues. CDR3 amino acids: CASSLVSTSGYNEQFF. For the CDR3, the DNA is TGTGCCAGCAGCTTAGTCAGCACTAGCGGATACAATGAGCAGTTCTTC.

This clonotype was seen more than once but under ten times. The CDR3 end shows no conserved phenylalanine or tryptophan, and so a read error is likely. This chain uses TRBV6-1 with TRBJ1-1; D unclear. The CDR3 is 13 amino acids. Trimming took 3 bases from V and 5 from J, leaving 10 bases between them. The germline V gene encodes CDR1 MNHNS and CDR2 SASEGT. CDR3 amino acids: CASSDQGGTEAFS. The CDR3 region has the DNA TGTGCCAGCAGTGATCAAGGTGGTACTGAAGCTTTCTCT.

The genes are TRBV7-2 and TRBJ2-3; 8 nucleotides agree with TRBD2. V lost 2 bases and J lost 7; bases outside the gene matches: 5. This CDR3 spans 14 amino acids. The germline gives CDR1 SGHTA, CDR2 FQGNSA. In DNA form, the CDR3 reads TGTGCCAGCAGCTTAACGGGGGGGCGGAATACGCAGTATTTT. Protein product: CASSLTGGRNTQYF.

V gene TRBV4-3 combines with J gene TRBJ2-2, with TRBD1 identical over 9 bases. The V segment lost 2 bases and the J segment 4 bases; nucleotides outside the gene matches: 5. The CDR3 length is 16 residues. Germline assignment: CDR1 LGHNA and CDR2 YSLEER. CDR3: CASSQYGTGSTGELFF. The CDR3 DNA is TGCGCCAGCAGCCAATACGGGACAGGGAGCACCGGGGAGCTGTTTTTT.

The V and J genes are TRBV7-2 and TRBJ1-3; no reliable D call. CDR3 length: 14 amino acids. Germline CDR1 and CDR2: SGHTA and FQGNSA. V was shortened by 3 bases and J by 0 bases, with 6 bases between the two germline ends. The CDR3 sequence: CASSFAGSGNTIYF. The CDR3, as DNA: TGTGCCAGCAGCTTTGCAGGCTCTGGAAACACCATATATTTT.

V gene TRBV5-1 combines with J gene TRBJ2-7; 8 bases fit TRBD1. With V trimmed by 1 base and J by 6 bases, 15 bases remained unmatched. Germline assignment: CDR1 SGHRS and CDR2 YFSETQ. The CDR3 has 17 residues. CDR3 region: CASSLFGWATGDSEQYF. CDR3 coding DNA: TGCGCCAGCAGCTTGTTCGGATGGGCGACAGGGGATAGCGAGCAGTACTTC.

J is TRBJ2-5 and V is TRBV20-1; a weak D match, TRBD1 (5 bases). The J call could be wrong; TRBJ2-1 is a better fit for the DNA end. Germline CDR1 is DFQATT and CDR2 is SNEGSKA (reference sequence). The CDR3 spans 15 residues. The chain's CDR3 is CSARDMRQGYNEQFF. The CDR3 DNA reads TGCAGTGCTAGAGATATGAGGCAGGGATACAATGAGCAGTTCTTC.

The rearrangement joins TRBV7-2 to TRBJ1-3; no clear D gene. Trimming took 2 bases from V and 0 from J, leaving 8 bases between them. This CDR3 is built from 15 residues. The germline CDR1 and CDR2 sequences are SGHTA and FQGNSA. DNA of the CDR3: TGTGCCAGCAGCTTACGACCTTACTCTGGAAACACCATATATTTT. It yields the protein CASSLRPYSGNTIYF.